Listed below are T cell receptor beta chains from one sample, sequenced in a study of blood T cells in healthy people across ages. TCRdb recomputed calls from the 5' RACE reads with MiXCR, one row per CDR3 protein. There are about 1.4 million distinct CDR3 sequences in the sample; approximately 59% occur only once, and over 5% lies in the top ten. Sequenced material: blood. All receptors come from a man aged 18 to 30 in good health. The conserved cysteine and the conserved F or W are not part of the CDR3 here. Fields, in order: CDR3 protein, V gene, clone size, J gene. Clone size, where shown, is once, few, many, or a class for clones that have expanded.

CDR3aa: ASSLSASGGAGRRNEQF
v_gene: TRBV12-3/TRBV12-4
abundance: .
j_gene: TRBJ2-1

CDR3aa: SARIPGGTEAF
v_gene: TRBV20-1
abundance: .
j_gene: TRBJ1-1

CDR3aa: ASSPRPPGEVNEQF
v_gene: TRBV7-9
abundance: .
j_gene: TRBJ2-1

CDR3aa: AISDGGEALAKNIQY
v_gene: TRBV10-3
abundance: .
j_gene: TRBJ2-4

CDR3aa: ASSRLPLTGFSPLH
v_gene: TRBV12-3/TRBV12-4
abundance: .
j_gene: TRBJ1-6

CDR3aa: ASKRAHYEQY
v_gene: TRBV2
abundance: .
j_gene: TRBJ2-7

CDR3aa: ASSQEGGTLPPTDTQY
v_gene: TRBV4-1
abundance: .
j_gene: TRBJ2-3

CDR3aa: ASSLAPLLSEQF
v_gene: TRBV5-1
abundance: few
j_gene: TRBJ2-1

CDR3aa: ASSQGLAGENSYNEQF
v_gene: TRBV4-3
abundance: .
j_gene: TRBJ2-1

CDR3aa: ASGVIGQEAQY
v_gene: TRBV5-1
abundance: once
j_gene: TRBJ2-7

CDR3aa: ASSLRGEGYNEQF
v_gene: TRBV27
abundance: .
j_gene: TRBJ2-1

CDR3aa: ASSTRTSGRSEQY
v_gene: TRBV7-9
abundance: .
j_gene: .

CDR3aa: ASSVGGGESRSNQPQH
v_gene: TRBV2
abundance: .
j_gene: TRBJ1-5

CDR3aa: ASSLLESATNEKLF
v_gene: TRBV7-9
abundance: .
j_gene: TRBJ1-4

CDR3aa: SARRSGSGELF
v_gene: TRBV20-1
abundance: .
j_gene: TRBJ2-2

CDR3aa: ASSPSRLVVIADTQY
v_gene: TRBV28
abundance: few
j_gene: TRBJ2-3

CDR3aa: ASSRLETGLDNEQF
v_gene: TRBV11-2
abundance: .
j_gene: TRBJ2-1

CDR3aa: SARGLAERYEQY
v_gene: TRBV20-1
abundance: .
j_gene: TRBJ2-7

CDR3aa: ASSNPGTGSSIHYEQY
v_gene: TRBV27
abundance: .
j_gene: TRBJ2-7

CDR3aa: ASSPQAVYEQY
v_gene: TRBV7-8
abundance: .
j_gene: TRBJ2-7

CDR3aa: ASSSEREVFTDTQY
v_gene: TRBV12-3/TRBV12-4
abundance: .
j_gene: TRBJ2-3

CDR3aa: ATSRDGSLNQPQH
v_gene: TRBV15
abundance: .
j_gene: TRBJ1-5

CDR3aa: ASSPGLAMETQY
v_gene: TRBV2
abundance: .
j_gene: .

CDR3aa: ASSYTGATEQY
v_gene: TRBV6-5
abundance: .
j_gene: TRBJ2-7

CDR3aa: ASSYSGRRREQY
v_gene: TRBV6-5
abundance: .
j_gene: TRBJ2-7

CDR3aa: ASSLGHGGELF
v_gene: TRBV5-6
abundance: .
j_gene: TRBJ2-2

CDR3aa: ASSWGHNADTQY
v_gene: TRBV9
abundance: .
j_gene: TRBJ2-3

CDR3aa: ASLSLQGQGVYEQY
v_gene: TRBV2
abundance: .
j_gene: TRBJ2-7

CDR3aa: SITTGTSTDTQY
v_gene: TRBV29-1
abundance: few
j_gene: TRBJ2-3

CDR3aa: ASNGGSTEAF
v_gene: TRBV25-1
abundance: .
j_gene: TRBJ1-1

CDR3aa: ASSEWTGGGNQPQH
v_gene: TRBV6-1
abundance: .
j_gene: TRBJ1-5

CDR3aa: ASSKALTWGRHSYEQY
v_gene: TRBV21-1
abundance: .
j_gene: TRBJ2-7

CDR3aa: SASKGEPYEQY
v_gene: TRBV20-1
abundance: .
j_gene: TRBJ2-7

CDR3aa: ASSLDPGGNSPLH
v_gene: TRBV11-2
abundance: .
j_gene: TRBJ1-6

CDR3aa: ASSLPPWDRTNLRQQF
v_gene: TRBV7-2
abundance: .
j_gene: TRBJ2-1

CDR3aa: ASSAQGLAGVVTDTQY
v_gene: TRBV9
abundance: .
j_gene: TRBJ2-3

CDR3aa: SASGTKVYNEQF
v_gene: TRBV29-1
abundance: .
j_gene: TRBJ2-1

CDR3aa: SVAGRAGELF
v_gene: TRBV29-1
abundance: .
j_gene: TRBJ2-2

CDR3aa: ASSLGGQGVQY
v_gene: TRBV28
abundance: .
j_gene: TRBJ2-4

CDR3aa: ASSIARNTEAF
v_gene: TRBV27
abundance: .
j_gene: TRBJ1-1

CDR3aa: SVLIYEQY
v_gene: TRBV29-1
abundance: .
j_gene: TRBJ2-7

CDR3aa: ASSESYRGLVNEQY
v_gene: TRBV25-1
abundance: .
j_gene: TRBJ2-7

CDR3aa: ASSLAPDRGPGSPLH
v_gene: TRBV7-9
abundance: .
j_gene: TRBJ1-6

CDR3aa: ASSQWSGPGVNVLT
v_gene: TRBV4-1
abundance: .
j_gene: TRBJ2-6

CDR3aa: ASKLAGFDTGELF
v_gene: TRBV27
abundance: .
j_gene: TRBJ2-2

CDR3aa: ASSKGTSGYTQY
v_gene: TRBV7-9
abundance: .
j_gene: TRBJ2-3

CDR3aa: ASSDPGGLAGHNEQF
v_gene: TRBV12-3/TRBV12-4
abundance: few
j_gene: TRBJ2-1

CDR3aa: ASSLQGQVWEQY
v_gene: TRBV7-9
abundance: .
j_gene: TRBJ2-3

CDR3aa: ATSARLADNEQF
v_gene: TRBV15
abundance: .
j_gene: TRBJ2-1

CDR3aa: ASSLIRGGCEQY
v_gene: TRBV7-2
abundance: .
j_gene: TRBJ2-7

CDR3aa: ASSSTRGRLREQF
v_gene: TRBV5-1
abundance: few
j_gene: TRBJ2-1

CDR3aa: ASRGINSPLH
v_gene: TRBV6-6
abundance: .
j_gene: TRBJ1-6